The 9 T cell receptor beta chains given below trace back to one sample, sequenced in a study of spatial heterogeneity in lung cancer. TCRdb independently ran MiXCR on the 5' RACE reads; one entry per CDR3 protein. The sample carries about 10,000 distinct CDR3 sequences, approximately 3.6% recorded once. Time point: blood taken at disease recurrence. The study sequenced unsorted whole RNA from tumor, nontumor lung or frozen PBMC. Material: PBMCs, obtained at recurrence. These receptors were collected from a female donor with early-stage non-small cell lung cancer.

This clonotype was counted many times. For a library built for alpha chains, this beta chain is a stray read; little rests on its size. V gene TRBV6-5 combines with J gene TRBJ2-7, with D possibly being TRBD1 (6 bases). V dropped 6 bases and J dropped 7 bases, with 13 bases sitting between them. The CDR3 consists of 12 residues. Germline-derived CDR1 and CDR2 are MNHEY and SVGAGI. The CDR3, as DNA: TGTGCCAGCAGCCCGGGACACCCTGAGCAGTACTTC. It yields the protein CASSPGHPEQYF.

This clonotype was seen many times. Because this beta chain is a stray read in a library intended to capture alpha chains, its abundance should not be given much weight. This chain links TRBV12-3 or TRBV12-4 with TRBJ2-5; D gene unclear. V was shortened by 6 bases and J by 2 bases, with 13 bases between the two germline ends. The CDR3 runs 14 residues. The CDR3 nucleotides are TGTGCCAGCAGCCTAGTCCCCCCTCAAGAGACCCAGTACTTC. Translated: CASSLVPPQETQYF.

This clonotype was observed at least ten times. At one end, the junction sequence differs from germline, possibly due to a read error. For a library built for alpha chains, this beta chain is a stray read; little rests on its size. The genes are TRBV7-7 and TRBJ2-5; possibly TRBD1 for D (7 bases). The CDR3 totals 15 residues. Germline V lookup: CDR1 SSHAT, CDR2 FNYEAQ (reference sequence). The CDR3 sequence: CASSLEIRGEETQYF. The CDR3 nucleotides are TGTGCTAGCAGCTTAGAGATCAGGGGGGAGGAGACCCAGTACTTC.

This clonotype was counted at least ten times. Because the library targeted alpha chains, this beta chain is an off-target read whose size means little. This chain connects TRBV27 to TRBJ2-3; TRBD1 agrees at 7 bases. V was pared by 3 bases and J by 5 bases, with 2 bases of the junction left unmatched. The CDR3 is 13 residues long. Germline CDR1 is MNHEY and CDR2 is SMNVEV (reference sequence). The CDR3 reads CASSLRGQDTQYF. The CDR3 nucleotides read TGTGCCAGCAGTTTGAGGGGGCAAGATACGCAGTATTTT.

This clonotype was observed a few times. With the library built for alpha chains, this beta chain is off target and its frequency is not meaningful. This sequence joins TRBV7-8 and TRBJ2-1; D is perhaps TRBD2 (6 bases). This CDR3 has 16 residues. The V gene lost 1 base and the J gene lost 3 bases, with 13 bases spanning the gap. Germline V gene data show CDR1 as SGHVS and CDR2 as FQNEAQ. CDR3 loop: CASSLGRAIGYNEQFF. CDR3 nucleotide sequence: TGTGCCAGCAGCTTAGGGAGGGCTATAGGCTACAATGAGCAGTTCTTC.

This clonotype was picked up many times. This beta chain was picked up by a library intended for alpha chains and is off target, so its count carries little meaning. V gene TRBV29-1 combines with J gene TRBJ1-2; 11 nucleotides agree with TRBD1. V shed 1 base, J shed 7 bases, and the junction held 5 bases outside the gene matches. The CDR3 has 14 amino acids. In germline, CDR1 is SQVTM, CDR2 ANQGSEA. The CDR3 nucleotides are TGCAGCGTTGAAGGGGGACAGGGGGAGGCTGGCTACACCTTC. Residues: CSVEGGQGEAGYTF.

This clonotype was recorded at least ten times. This beta chain was picked up by a library intended for alpha chains and is off target, so its count carries little meaning. The chain carries TRBV5-6 and TRBJ1-2, with D maybe TRBD1 (6 bases). V was trimmed by 4 bases and J by 0 bases, leaving 16 bases between them. Germline CDR1 is SGHDT and CDR2 is YYEEEE. There are 16 residues in the CDR3. This chain's CDR3 is CASSRQDLATNYGYTF. The CDR3 bases are TGTGCCAGCAGCCGACAGGATCTCGCGACTAACTATGGCTACACCTTC.

This clonotype was picked up many times. Being off target in a library aimed at alpha chains, this beta chain has a size of little meaning. This chain links TRBV5-1 with TRBJ2-2; D gene uncertain. Germline V lookup: CDR1 SGHRS, CDR2 YFSETQ. This CDR3 is 14 amino acids long. Trimming took 0 bases from V and 4 from J, leaving 7 bases between them. The CDR3 nucleotides read TGCGCCAGCAGCTTGGGAGATAGCACCGGGGAGCTGTTTTTT. Amino acids: CASSLGDSTGELFF.

In this sample, this clonotype turned up many times. A library made for alpha chains picked up this beta chain off target, so its size means little. This chain links TRBV7-9 with TRBJ2-1; D uncertain. This CDR3 spans 13 amino acids. Per germline, CDR1 SEHNR and CDR2 FQNEAQ (reference sequence). Trimming left V 4 bases short and J 6 bases short, with 10 bases between. The CDR3 protein is CASSYSLANEQFF. The DNA of the CDR3 is TGTGCCAGCAGCTACAGCCTTGCCAATGAGCAGTTCTTC.